This paragraph covers one TCR beta chain sequence. The antigen is undetermined. The data derive from a study of cytomegalovirus exposure and HLA in healthy donors. Study-level findings and limits: Sequencing had likely introduced a cluster of highly shared sequence variants as an artifact.

V shed 0 bases, J shed 5 bases, and the junction held 1 base outside the gene matches. CDR1 LGHNA and CDR2 YNFKEQ come from the germline V gene. The CDR3 runs to 15 residues. In the PCR, 60 Vbeta and 13 Jbeta primers were used. Generated by immunoSEQ multiplex PCR, the TCRdb table keeps only in-frame clones and is missing some. The table has some 120,000 clones, about 78% seen once. This TCR derives from a woman aged 40-49 years in good health and CMV-seropositive. The sample taken for sequencing was PBMCs. The chain employs TRBV4-2 and TRBJ2-1; 10 positions match TRBD2. The CDR3 DNA is TGTGCCAGCAGCCAAGAAGCGGGGGGGCACAATGAGCAGTTCTTC. It codes for CASSQEAGGHNEQFF.